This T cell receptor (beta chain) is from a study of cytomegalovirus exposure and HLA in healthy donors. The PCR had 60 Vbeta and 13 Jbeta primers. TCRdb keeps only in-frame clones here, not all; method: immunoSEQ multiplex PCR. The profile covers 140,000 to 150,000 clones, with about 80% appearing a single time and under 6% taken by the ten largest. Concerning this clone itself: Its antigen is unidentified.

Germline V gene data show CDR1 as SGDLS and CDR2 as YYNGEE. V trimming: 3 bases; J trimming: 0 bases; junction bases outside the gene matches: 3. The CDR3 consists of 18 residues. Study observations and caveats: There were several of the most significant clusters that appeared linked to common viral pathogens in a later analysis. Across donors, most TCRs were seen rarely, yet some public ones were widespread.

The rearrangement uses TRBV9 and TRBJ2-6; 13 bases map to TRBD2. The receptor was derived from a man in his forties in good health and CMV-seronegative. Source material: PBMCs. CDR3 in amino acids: CASSARLAGGSGANVLTF. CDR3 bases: TGTGCCAGCAGCGCGAGACTAGCGGGGGGCTCTGGGGCCAACGTCCTGACTTTC.